This record concerns one TCR beta chain sequence. The sample comes from a study of T cells in localized non-small cell lung cancer. Investigators took adjacent lung free of atypia at least 2 cm from the tumor margin. V was pared by 6 bases and J by 3 bases, with 8 bases of the junction left unmatched. There are 15 residues in the CDR3. The germline gives CDR1 GTSNPN, CDR2 SVGIG (reference sequence). The method was immunoSEQ multiplex PCR; TCRdb's version includes in-frame clones alone and lacks a portion of them. The sample includes about 1,400 clones, 30% to 40% seen only once; the top ten take 14% to 15%.

The receptor was derived from a woman aged 40 to 75 with stage I lung adenocarcinoma. The chain joins TRBV30 to TRBJ2-4, with 10 bases identical to TRBD1. Sequencing used normal lung tissue next to the tumor, obtained before any cancer treatment. CDR3 bases: TGTGCCTGCGGGTCCCGGGACAGGGGCAAAAACATTCAGTACTTC. As protein: CACGSRDRGKNIQYF.